Below, one T cell receptor beta chain is given with its context. What it recognizes is unknown. Trimming cost V 4 bases and J 0 bases, with 10 bases left between them. Germline CDR1 GTSNPN, CDR2 SVGIG (reference sequence). The CDR3 loop spans 13 amino acids. The data were taken from a study of CD8 T cells in Susac syndrome. Study-wide results and limits: As the study acknowledged, the number of individuals in its TCR sequencing and HLA analysis was relatively small.

Random hexamers were used to reverse transcribe an amount of about 0.45 to 1 ug RNA. The immunoSEQ assay covered 54 Vbeta and 13 Jbeta segments for CDR3. TCRdb fed the immunoSEQ multiplex PCR reads into MiXCR, producing one record per CDR3 protein. The sample contains about 73,000 distinct CDR3 sequences, about 95% of which appear only once. TEMRA cells were enriched by FACS, while CD8+ and CD4+ T cells were obtained through a negative isolation that was performed magnetically. The rearrangement joins TRBV30 to TRBJ2-7; tentatively, D is TRBD2 (5 bases). The TCR was taken from a human donor with multiple sclerosis. Sample: CD8+ T cells from PBMCs. The CDR3 loop reads CAWTSGDSYEQYF. The CDR3 bases are TGTGCCTGGACCTCCGGGGACTCCTACGAGCAGTACTTC.